These 3 T cell receptor beta chains were all obtained from the same sample, sequenced in a study of blood T cell repertoires in COVID-19. Produced via immunoSEQ multiplex PCR; TCRdb's table is partial and in-frame only. The profile shows about 80,000 clones, about four fifths of them singletons. The sample taken for sequencing was peripheral blood. These receptors came from a human donor in a cohort sampled during active COVID-19.

This clone has more than one count but fewer than ten. The V gene is TRBV27, the J gene TRBJ2-7; D perhaps matches TRBD1 (6 bases). Trimming took off 5 bases at V and 3 bases at J, with 14 bases between the two ends. CDR1 and CDR2 (germline): MNHEY, SMNVEV (reference sequence). This CDR3 is built from 14 residues. CDR3 residues: CASSDIDRIYEQYF. CDR3 in DNA: TGTGCCAGCAGTGACATCGACAGGATCTACGAGCAGTACTTC.

The rearrangement joins TRBV10-3 to TRBJ2-3; maybe TRBD1 (6 bases). The germline V gene has CDR1 ENHRY and CDR2 SYGVKD. CDR3 length: 15 residues. V shed 0 bases and J shed 4 bases, with 11 bases lying between them. This CDR3 is CAISESTGKPDTQYF. CDR3 sequence (DNA): TGTGCCATCAGTGAGTCCACAGGGAAACCAGATACGCAGTATTTT.

This clone was observed a handful of times. J is TRBJ2-7 and V is TRBV24-1, with D unresolved. Trimming took 1 base from V and 1 from J, leaving 13 bases between them. The CDR3 totals 16 residues. CDR1 and CDR2 (germline): KGHDR, SFDVKD. The CDR3 spells CATSDLEKLRSYEQYV. The DNA of the CDR3 is TGTGCCACCAGTGATTTAGAGAAGTTGAGATCCTACGAGCAGTACGTC.